This TCR beta chain was captured by sequencing in a study of regulatory T cells in long-lasting Graves disease. Per germline, CDR1 SGHKS and CDR2 YYEKEE (reference sequence). The CDR3 runs 16 residues. The V end lost 0 bases, the J end lost 0 bases, and 10 bases lay between the germline ends. To make TCR beta libraries, researchers used iRepertoire HTBI primers and Arm-PCR of CDR3 regions. TCRdb processed the multiplex PCR reads anew with MiXCR; each CDR3 protein has one entry. This table has a few hundred thousand distinct CDR3 sequences, 12% appearing once. Time point of the sample: newly diagnosed GD, antithyroid drugs for less than 3 months. Researchers made the TCR library from RNA that was extracted from PBMCs. EDTA tubes collected 7.5 to 9.5 milliliters of peripheral blood. The sample holds a few counts of this clonotype. These data also formed part of another study, on T cells in Graves' hyperthyroidism and ophthalmopathy. Per that paper: Patients aged 18 to 65 had newly diagnosed hyperthyroidism of under 2 months' duration. Most thyroid clonotypes with frequency above 0.001 were detected in blood. The model anticipated ophthalmopathy a median about 7 months pre-onset.

Here the sequenced sample was peripheral blood mononuclear cells (PBMCs), taken at new diagnosis, from a patient treated with antithyroid drugs. The rearrangement links TRBV5-5 to TRBJ1-5; D perhaps matches TRBD1 (5 bases). The clonotype comes from a woman younger than 30 with Graves disease. The CDR3 region has the DNA TGTGCCAGCAGCTTGGTCGGGGGGGATAGCAATCAGCCCCAGCATTTT. As protein: CASSLVGGDSNQPQHF. Complete variable domain (other parts from reference TRBV5-5 and TRBJ1-5): DAGVTQSPTHLIKTRGQQVTLRCSPISGHKSVSWYQQVLGQGPQFIFQYYEKEERGRGNFPDRFSARQFPNYSSELNVNALLLGDSALYLCASSLVGGDSNQPQHFGDGTRLSIL.